These 2 T cell receptor beta chains were all obtained from the same sample, sequenced in a study of shared clonotypes between healthy human individuals. Measured with immunoSEQ multiplex PCR; TCRdb has only the in-frame clones, and not every one. Altogether 600,000 to 700,000 clones are present, 60% to 75% being singletons, with the ten largest covering around 2%. The sequenced sample was memory CD4+ T cells sorted from blood. Subset described: CD45RA-negative fraction. Source of these receptors: a woman aged 25 to 39 in good health.

V gene TRBV18 combines with J gene TRBJ2-1; 11 nucleotides line up with TRBD2. Germline assignment: CDR1 KGHSH and CDR2 LQKENI. The CDR3 sequence is 16 residues long. Losses at the gene ends were 3 bases for V and 5 bases for J; bases not matched to a gene: 6. The CDR3 here is CASSPSLAGGDNEQFF. The CDR3 DNA follows: TGTGCCAGCTCACCGAGCCTAGCGGGAGGTGACAATGAGCAGTTCTTC.

This clone was detected only a few times. The same CDR3 can be traced to other DNA sequences in this sample. J is TRBJ1-3 and V is TRBV5-1; TRBD1 is a possible D gene (5 bases). Looked up from germline, CDR1 is SGHRS and CDR2 is YFSETQ. V was trimmed by 4 bases and J by 1 base, leaving 9 bases between them. The CDR3 covers 14 residues. This chain's CDR3 is CASSPGTSGNTIYF. The CDR3 DNA is TGCGCCAGCAGCCCTGGGACTTCTGGAAACACCATATATTTT.